The present T cell receptor beta chain was sequenced within a study of blood T cell repertoires in COVID-19. Study-wide background: Material from acute and convalescent COVID-19 was sourced from the United States, Italy and Spain. Sources were T cells, B-cell-depleted T cells, or PBMCs; the material itself was cDNA or gDNA.

In the source study's methods: Amplification from reference gene primers served as the basis for estimated nucleated cell counts. Profiling relied on immunoSEQ multiplex PCR, and the TCRdb table lists in-frame clones only, not all of them. Clone size and the V and J calls come from that table; the DNA yielded D and trimming. The table records about 52,000 clones, around 83% of them present only once. The sequenced sample consisted of peripheral blood. This TCR derives from a man in his 70s with active COVID-19.

The CDR3 protein is CASSWGQGANTEAFF. CDR3 nucleotides: TGTGCCAGCAGTTGGGGACAGGGAGCGAACACTGAAGCTTTCTTT. The chain couples TRBV6-2 or TRBV6-3 to TRBJ1-1; 9 bases are a match to TRBD1. From germline, CDR1 is MNHEY and CDR2 SVGEGT. The V and J ends lost 4 bases and 1 base, in that order; junction bases with no gene match: 4. This CDR3 contains 15 residues.